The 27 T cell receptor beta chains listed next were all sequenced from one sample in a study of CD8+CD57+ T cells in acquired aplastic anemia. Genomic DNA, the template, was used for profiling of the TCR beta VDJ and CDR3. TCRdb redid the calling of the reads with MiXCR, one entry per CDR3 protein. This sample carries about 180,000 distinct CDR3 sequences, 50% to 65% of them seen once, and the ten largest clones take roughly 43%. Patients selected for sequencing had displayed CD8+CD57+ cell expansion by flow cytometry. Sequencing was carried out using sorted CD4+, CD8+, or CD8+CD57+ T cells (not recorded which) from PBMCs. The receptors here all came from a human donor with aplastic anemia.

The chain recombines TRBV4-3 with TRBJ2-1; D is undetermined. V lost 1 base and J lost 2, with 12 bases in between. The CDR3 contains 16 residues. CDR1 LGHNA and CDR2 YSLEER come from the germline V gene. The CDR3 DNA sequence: TGCGCCAGCAGCCAAGTCGATCTGCTGACCTACAATGAGCAGTTCTTC. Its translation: CASSQVDLLTYNEQFF.

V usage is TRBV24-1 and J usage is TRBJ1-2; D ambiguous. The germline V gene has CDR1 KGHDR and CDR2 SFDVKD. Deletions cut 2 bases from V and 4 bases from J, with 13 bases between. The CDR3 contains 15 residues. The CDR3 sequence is CATSDSGRGGYGYTF. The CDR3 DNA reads TGTGCCACCAGTGATTCCGGACGTGGTGGCTATGGCTACACCTTC.

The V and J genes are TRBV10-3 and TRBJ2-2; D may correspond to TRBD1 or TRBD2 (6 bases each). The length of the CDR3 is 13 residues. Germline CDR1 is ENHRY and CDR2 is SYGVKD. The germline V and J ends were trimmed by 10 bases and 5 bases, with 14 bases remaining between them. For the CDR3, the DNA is TGTGCCACTGGGGTAGGGGGGACCGGGGAGCTGTTTTTT. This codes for CATGVGGTGELFF.

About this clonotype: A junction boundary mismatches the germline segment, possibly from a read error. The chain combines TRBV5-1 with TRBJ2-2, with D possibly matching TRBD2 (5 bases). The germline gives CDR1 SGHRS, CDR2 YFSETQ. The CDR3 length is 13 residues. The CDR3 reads CASRSEDTGELSF. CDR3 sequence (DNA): TGTGCCAGCAGATCGGAAGACACCGGGGAGCTGTCTTTT.

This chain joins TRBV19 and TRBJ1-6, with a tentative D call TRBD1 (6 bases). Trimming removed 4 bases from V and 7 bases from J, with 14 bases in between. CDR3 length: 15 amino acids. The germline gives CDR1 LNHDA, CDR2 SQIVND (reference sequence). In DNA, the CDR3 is TGTGCCAGTAGTACAGGGGACACCATAAATTCACCCCTCCACTTT. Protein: CASSTGDTINSPLHF. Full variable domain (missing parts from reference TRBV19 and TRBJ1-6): DGGITQSPKYLFRKEGQNVTLSCEQNLNHDAMYWYRQDPGQGLRLIYYSQIVNDFQKGDIAEGYSVSREKKESFPLTVTSAQKNPTAFYLCASSTGDTINSPLHFGNGTRLTVT.

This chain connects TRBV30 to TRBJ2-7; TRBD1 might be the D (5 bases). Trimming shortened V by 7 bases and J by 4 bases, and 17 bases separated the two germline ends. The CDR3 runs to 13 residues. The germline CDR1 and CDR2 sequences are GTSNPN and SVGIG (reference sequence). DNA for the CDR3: TGTGCCTCTAAACAGGCGAACCTTTACGAGCAGTACTTC. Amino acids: CASKQANLYEQYF. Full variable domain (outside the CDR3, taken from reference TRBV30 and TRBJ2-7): SQTIHQWPATLVQPVGSPLSLECTVEGTSNPNLYWYRQAAGRGLQLLFYSVGIGQISSEVPQNLSASRPQDRQFILSSKKLLLSDSGFYLCASKQANLYEQYFGPGTRLTVT.

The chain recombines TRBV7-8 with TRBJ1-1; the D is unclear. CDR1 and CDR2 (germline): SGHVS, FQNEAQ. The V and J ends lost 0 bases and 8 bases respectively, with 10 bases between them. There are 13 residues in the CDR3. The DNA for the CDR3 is TGTGCCAGCAGCTTAGCGCTATCTGGAGAAGCTTTCTTT. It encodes CASSLALSGEAFF.

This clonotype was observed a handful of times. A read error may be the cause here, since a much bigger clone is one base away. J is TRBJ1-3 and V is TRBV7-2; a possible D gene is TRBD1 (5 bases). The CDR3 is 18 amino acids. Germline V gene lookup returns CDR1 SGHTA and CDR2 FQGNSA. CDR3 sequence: CASSLSFNRDRVGNAIYF. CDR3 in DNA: TGTGCCAGCAGCTTATCTTTTAATCGGGACCGAGTGGGAAACGCCATATATTTT.

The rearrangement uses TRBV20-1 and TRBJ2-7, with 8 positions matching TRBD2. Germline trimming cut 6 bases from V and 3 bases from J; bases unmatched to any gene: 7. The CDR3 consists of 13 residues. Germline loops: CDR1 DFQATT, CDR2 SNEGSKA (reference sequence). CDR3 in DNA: TGCAGTGCAAACCCGGGACTAGGCTACGAGCAGTACTTC. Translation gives CSANPGLGYEQYF.

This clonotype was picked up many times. CDR3 coding DNA: TGTGCCAAACCGGTTAACCCATCTGAAAAACTGTTTTTT. Residues: CAKPVNPSEKLFF. The chain carries TRBV15 and TRBJ1-4, with D unresolved. Trimming cost V 10 bases and J 7 bases, with 16 bases left between them. The CDR3 runs to 13 residues. The V gene's germline CDR1 is LNHNV and CDR2 YYDKDF (reference sequence). Full variable domain (outside the CDR3, taken from reference TRBV15 and TRBJ1-4): DAMVIQNPRYQVTQFGKPVTLSCSQTLNHNVMYWYQQKSSQAPKLLFHYYDKDFNNEADTPDNFQSRRPNTSFCFLDIRSPGLGDTAMYLCAKPVNPSEKLFFGSGTQLSVL.

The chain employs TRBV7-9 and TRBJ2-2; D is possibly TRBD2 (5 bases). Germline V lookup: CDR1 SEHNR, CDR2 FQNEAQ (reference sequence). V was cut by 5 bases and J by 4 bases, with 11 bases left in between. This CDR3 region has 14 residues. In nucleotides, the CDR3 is TGTGCCAGCAGCGTAGGGAGAACCACCGGGGAGCTGTTTTTT. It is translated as CASSVGRTTGELFF.

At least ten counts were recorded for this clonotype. The CDR3 reads CASSIQGARETQYF. CDR3 DNA sequence: TGTGCCAGCAGCATACAGGGGGCAAGGGAGACCCAGTACTTC. This chain uses TRBV11-2 with TRBJ2-5, with TRBD1 identical over 9 bases. After removal of 5 bases from V and 5 bases from J, the junction contained 6 bases not matched to a gene. This CDR3 has 14 residues. Germline-derived CDR1 and CDR2 are SGHAT and FQNNGV.

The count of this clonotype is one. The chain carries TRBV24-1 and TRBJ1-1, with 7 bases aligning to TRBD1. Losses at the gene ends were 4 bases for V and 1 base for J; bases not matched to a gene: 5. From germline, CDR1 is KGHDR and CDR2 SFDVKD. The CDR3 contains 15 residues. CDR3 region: CATSDPTGSNTEAFF. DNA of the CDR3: TGTGCCACCAGTGACCCGACAGGGTCGAACACTGAAGCTTTCTTT.

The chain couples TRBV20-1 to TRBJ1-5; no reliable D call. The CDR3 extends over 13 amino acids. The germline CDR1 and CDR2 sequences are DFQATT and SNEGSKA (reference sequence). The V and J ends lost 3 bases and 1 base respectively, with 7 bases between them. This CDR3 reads CSASDESNQPQHF. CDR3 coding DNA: TGCAGTGCTAGTGATGAGAGCAATCAGCCCCAGCATTTT.

This CDR3 reads CSAGQGGLDTEAFF. CDR3 nucleotides: TGCAGCGCCGGACAGGGAGGCTTGGACACTGAAGCTTTCTTT. This chain links TRBV29-1 with TRBJ1-1, with 8 bases lining up with TRBD1. Germline CDR1 SQVTM, CDR2 ANQGSEA. The CDR3 contains 14 residues. With 7 bases clipped from V and 3 bases from J, the junction kept 10 bases outside the gene matches.

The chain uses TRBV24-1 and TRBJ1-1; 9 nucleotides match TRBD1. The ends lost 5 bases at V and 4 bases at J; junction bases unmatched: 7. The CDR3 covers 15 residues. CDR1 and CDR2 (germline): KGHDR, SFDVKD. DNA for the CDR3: TGTGCCACCAGTGGGACGGGACAGGGTCCCACTGAAGCTTTCTTT. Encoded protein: CATSGTGQGPTEAFF.

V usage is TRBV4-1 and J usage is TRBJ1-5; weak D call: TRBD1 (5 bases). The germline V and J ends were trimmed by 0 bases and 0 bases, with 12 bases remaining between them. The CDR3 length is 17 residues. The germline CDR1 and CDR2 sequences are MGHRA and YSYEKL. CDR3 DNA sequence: TGCGCCAGCAGCCAAGAAGGTTACGGGACTAGCAATCAGCCCCAGCATTTT. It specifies CASSQEGYGTSNQPQHF.

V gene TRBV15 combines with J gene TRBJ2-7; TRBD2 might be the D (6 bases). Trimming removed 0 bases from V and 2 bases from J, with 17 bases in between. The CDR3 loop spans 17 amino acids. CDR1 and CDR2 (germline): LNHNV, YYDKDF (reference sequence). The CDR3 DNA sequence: TGTGCCACCAGCAGAGATAATGGGGGGTTTGGGGCCTACGAGCAGTACTTC. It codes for CATSRDNGGFGAYEQYF.

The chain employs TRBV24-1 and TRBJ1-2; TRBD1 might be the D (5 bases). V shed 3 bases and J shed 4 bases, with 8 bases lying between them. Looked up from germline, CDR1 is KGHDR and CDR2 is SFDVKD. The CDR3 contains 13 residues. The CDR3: CATSDKTAYGYTF. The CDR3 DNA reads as TGTGCCACCAGTGATAAGACAGCCTATGGCTACACCTTC.

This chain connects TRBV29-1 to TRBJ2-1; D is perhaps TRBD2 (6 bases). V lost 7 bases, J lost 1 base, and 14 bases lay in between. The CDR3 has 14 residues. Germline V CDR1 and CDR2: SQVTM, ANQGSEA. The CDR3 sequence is CSGGTGLSYNEQFF. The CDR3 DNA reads TGCAGCGGCGGGACTGGCCTATCCTACAATGAGCAGTTCTTC.

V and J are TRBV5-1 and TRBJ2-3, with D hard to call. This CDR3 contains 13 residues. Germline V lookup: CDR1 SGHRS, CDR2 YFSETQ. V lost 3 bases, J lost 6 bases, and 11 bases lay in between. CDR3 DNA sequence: TGCGCCAGCAGCTCGCTACCCTCCGATACGCAGTATTTT. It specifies CASSSLPSDTQYF.

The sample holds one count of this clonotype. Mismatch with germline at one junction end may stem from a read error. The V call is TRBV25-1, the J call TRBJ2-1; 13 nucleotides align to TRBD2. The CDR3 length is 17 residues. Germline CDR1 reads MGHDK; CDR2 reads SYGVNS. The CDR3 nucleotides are TGCAGTGCTGCCGGGACTAGCGGGGTTCGTCTTCCCAATGAGCAGTTCTTC. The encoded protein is CSAAGTSGVRLPNEQFF.

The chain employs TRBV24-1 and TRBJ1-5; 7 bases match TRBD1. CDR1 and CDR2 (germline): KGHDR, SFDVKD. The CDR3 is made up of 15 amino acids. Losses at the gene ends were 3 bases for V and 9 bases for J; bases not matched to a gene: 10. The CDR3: CATSDAGQARGPQHF. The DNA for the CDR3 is TGTGCCACCAGTGATGCCGGACAGGCAAGGGGGCCCCAGCATTTT.

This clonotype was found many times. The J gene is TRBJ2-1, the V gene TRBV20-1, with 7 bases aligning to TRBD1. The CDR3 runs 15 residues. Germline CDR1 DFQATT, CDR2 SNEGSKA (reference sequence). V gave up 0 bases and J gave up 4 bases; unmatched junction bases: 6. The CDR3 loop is CSARDRDSYYNEQFF. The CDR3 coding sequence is TGCAGTGCTAGAGATCGGGACAGCTATTACAATGAGCAGTTCTTC.

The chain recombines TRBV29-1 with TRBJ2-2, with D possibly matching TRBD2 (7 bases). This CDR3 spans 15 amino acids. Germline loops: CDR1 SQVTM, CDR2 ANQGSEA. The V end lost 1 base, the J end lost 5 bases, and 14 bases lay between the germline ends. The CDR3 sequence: CSVEAKGRGTGELFF. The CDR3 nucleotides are TGCAGCGTTGAAGCGAAAGGGAGGGGGACCGGGGAGCTGTTTTTT.

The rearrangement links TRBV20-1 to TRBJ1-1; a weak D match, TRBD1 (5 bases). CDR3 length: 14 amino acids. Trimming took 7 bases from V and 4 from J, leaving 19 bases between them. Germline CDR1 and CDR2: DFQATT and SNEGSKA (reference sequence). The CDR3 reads CSGPLGVIVTEAFF. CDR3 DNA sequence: TGCAGTGGCCCACTGGGGGTGATAGTCACTGAAGCTTTCTTT.

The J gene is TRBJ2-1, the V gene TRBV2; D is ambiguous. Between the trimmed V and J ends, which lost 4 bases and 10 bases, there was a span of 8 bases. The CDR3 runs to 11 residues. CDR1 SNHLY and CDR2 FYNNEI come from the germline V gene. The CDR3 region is CASSGRYEQFF. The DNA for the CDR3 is TGTGCCAGCAGTGGTCGATACGAGCAGTTCTTC.